This TCR beta chain was identified during a study of shared clonotypes between healthy human individuals. Study-wide results and limits: Rarefaction revealed incomplete sorted-subset sequencing despite large depth.

In the authors' workflow: ImmunoSEQ gave junction-only sequences without quality scores, so filtering differed. The assay was immunoSEQ multiplex PCR, and TCRdb's table has in-frame clones only and misses some. V, J and clone size reflect that table, while D and trimming were determined from the DNA. The table records 780,000 or so clones, around 70% of them present only once. As regards this clone: The antigen is unknown.

The V gene's germline CDR1 is SGHAT and CDR2 FQNNGV. This CDR3 region has 17 residues. V was trimmed by 5 bases and J by 6 bases, leaving 23 bases between them. The material sequenced was memory CD4+ T cells sorted from blood. The subset denotes: CD45RA-negative fraction. V usage is TRBV11-2 and J usage is TRBJ2-1; tentatively, D is TRBD1 or TRBD2 (6 bases each). The receptor was isolated from a woman aged 25 to 39 in good health. The CDR3 nucleotides are TGTGCCAGCAGCCCGAGGGGGTATAGCGGAGGAATCAATGAGCAGTTCTTC. It encodes CASSPRGYSGGINEQFF.